This entry describes one TCR beta chain. Its matching antigen is unknown. Profiled with immunoSEQ multiplex PCR; TCRdb holds only in-frame clones, not every one. Of approximately 100,000 clones in the sample, around 93% are singletons; the top ten hold under 0.2%. The CDR3 totals 15 residues. The germline gives CDR1 SGHKS, CDR2 YYEKEE (reference sequence). V was pared by 0 bases and J by 11 bases, with 20 bases between. The sample is drawn from a study of siplizumab effects on memory and regulatory T cells. General study results and limits: Sequences below about 10^-5 frequency were poorly captured, limiting mapping of alloreactive clones. The study found naive T cells seemingly more diverse than memory cells and seemingly major alloresponse contributors.

The specimen was non-Treg CD4+ T cells sorted from blood. The sequence derives from a human donor in good health. The V call is TRBV5-5, the J call TRBJ1-1, with D possibly TRBD1 on 6 matching bases. CDR3 residues: CASSLVGGAGFKAFF. In DNA, the CDR3 is TGTGCCAGCAGCTTGGTTGGGGGGGCTGGCTTTAAGGCTTTCTTT. Drawing the rest from reference TRBV5-5 and TRBJ1-1, the complete variable domain is DAGVTQSPTHLIKTRGQQVTLRCSPISGHKSVSWYQQVLGQGPQFIFQYYEKEERGRGNFPDRFSARQFPNYSSELNVNALLLGDSALYLCASSLVGGAGFKAFFGQGTRLTVV.